This T cell receptor beta chain was identified during a study of blood T cell repertoires in COVID-19. Overall study: The analysed material was cDNA or gDNA that came from T cells, B-cell-depleted T cells, or PBMCs.

Trimming left V 4 bases short and J 4 bases short, with 13 bases between. CDR1 LGHNA and CDR2 YSLEER come from the germline V gene. The CDR3 runs to 14 residues. The protocol was immunoSEQ multiplex PCR, while the TCRdb copy is restricted to in-frame clones and leaves out a portion. Of 130,000 to 150,000 clones detected, 84% appear once; the ten largest clones hold more than 5%. The TCR was taken from a woman between 50 and 59 years old who had been exposed to COVID-19. This chain joins TRBV4-3 and TRBJ1-2; D might be TRBD1 (6 bases). The source material was PBMCs or T cells enriched from blood (not recorded which). The CDR3 here is CASSPGDPGYGYTF. The DNA for the CDR3 is TGCGCCAGCAGCCCAGGGGATCCGGGCTATGGCTACACCTTC.